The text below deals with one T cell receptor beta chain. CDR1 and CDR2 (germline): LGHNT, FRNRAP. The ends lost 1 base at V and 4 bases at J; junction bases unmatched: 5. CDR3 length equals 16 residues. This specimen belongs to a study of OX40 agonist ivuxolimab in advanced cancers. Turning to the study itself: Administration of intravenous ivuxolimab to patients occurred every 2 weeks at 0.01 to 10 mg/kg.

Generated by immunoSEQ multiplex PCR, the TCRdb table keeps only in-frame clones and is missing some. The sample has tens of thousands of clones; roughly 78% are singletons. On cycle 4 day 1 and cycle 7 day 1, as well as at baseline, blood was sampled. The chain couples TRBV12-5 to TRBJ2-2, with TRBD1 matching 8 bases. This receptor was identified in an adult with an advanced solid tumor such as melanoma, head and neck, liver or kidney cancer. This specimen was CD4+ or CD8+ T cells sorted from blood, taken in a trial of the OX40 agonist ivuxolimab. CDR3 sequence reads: CASGLGTGIRTGELFF. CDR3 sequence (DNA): TGTGCTAGTGGTTTGGGGACAGGGATTCGCACCGGGGAGCTGTTTTTT.